The 17 T cell receptor beta chains below come from one sample, sequenced in a study of cytomegalovirus exposure and HLA in healthy donors. PCR involved 60 Vbeta and 13 Jbeta primers. Sequenced by immunoSEQ multiplex PCR; TCRdb stores in-frame clones only, minus some. The sample has 170,000 or so clones; around 80% are singletons. The sample consisted of PBMCs. The receptors here all came from a woman aged 55-75 years in good health and CMV-seropositive.

The chain joins TRBV6-5 to TRBJ1-2, with 9 bases identical to TRBD1. The J segment lost 0 bases and the V segment lost 6 bases, leaving 5 bases of the junction unmatched. Per germline, CDR1 MNHEY and CDR2 SVGAGI. The CDR3 has 15 amino acids. The chain's CDR3 is CASSYRGLANYGYTF. In DNA, the CDR3 is TGTGCCAGCAGCTACAGGGGGCTAGCTAACTATGGCTACACCTTC.

There are a few counts of this clone. This chain uses TRBV7-8 with TRBJ2-3, with D maybe TRBD2 (5 bases). The CDR3 loop spans 16 amino acids. Trimming removed 5 bases at V and 2 bases at J, with 17 bases between. In germline, CDR1 is SGHVS, CDR2 FQNEAQ. The CDR3 loop is CASSQRQRSHTDTQYF. In DNA, the CDR3 is TGTGCCAGCAGCCAGCGGCAGCGATCTCACACAGATACGCAGTATTTT.

The chain recombines TRBV6-1 with TRBJ2-5, with D hard to call. Trimming removed 4 bases at V and 2 bases at J, with 8 bases between. Germline V gene lookup returns CDR1 MNHNS and CDR2 SASEGT. The CDR3 consists of 13 residues. For the CDR3, the DNA is TGTGCCAGCAGTGTAATAGTTCAAGAGACCCAGTACTTC. This translates into CASSVIVQETQYF.

V and J are TRBV9 and TRBJ2-1; TRBD2 is a possible D gene (6 bases). V dropped 4 bases and J dropped 0 bases, with 14 bases sitting between them. The CDR3 loop spans 16 amino acids. CDR1 is SGDLS, CDR2 YYNGEE, per germline. The CDR3 DNA reads TGTGCCAGCAGCCCTCTCGGGGGAAGCTCCTACAATGAGCAGTTCTTC. Amino acids: CASSPLGGSSYNEQFF.

The chain has TRBV7-9 and TRBJ2-2, with 7 bases matching TRBD2. With 4 bases clipped from V and 3 bases from J, the junction kept 11 bases outside the gene matches. The CDR3 extends over 17 amino acids. Germline V gene lookup returns CDR1 SEHNR and CDR2 FQNEAQ (reference sequence). For the CDR3, the DNA is TGTGCCAGCAGCTCCCCGCCAGGGAGGGGTGACACCGGGGAGCTGTTTTTT. It translates to CASSSPPGRGDTGELFF.

V usage is TRBV27 and J usage is TRBJ2-5, with 9 bases lining up with TRBD2. CDR1 is MNHEY, CDR2 SMNVEV, per germline (reference sequence). V dropped 7 bases and J dropped 4; count of bases not matched to a gene: 13. This CDR3 spans 16 amino acids. The CDR3 DNA reads TGTGCCAGCACCGCGTGGGAAGCGGGAGGCAGAGAGACCCAGTACTTC. Amino acids: CASTAWEAGGRETQYF.

The chain joins TRBV7-2 to TRBJ1-2, with 7 bases that match TRBD1. This CDR3 is 14 amino acids long. V was clipped by 5 bases and J by 8 bases; unmatched bases: 11. The germline gives CDR1 SGHTA, CDR2 FQGNSA. The DNA for the CDR3 is TGTGCCAGCAGCCTGGTTAAGGGGGCATGGGGCTACACCTTC. Its translation: CASSLVKGAWGYTF. The whole variable domain, filled in from reference TRBV7-2 and TRBJ1-2, reads GAGVSQSPSNKVTEKGKDVELRCDPISGHTALYWYRQSLGQGLEFLIYFQGNSAPDKSGLPSDRFSAERTGGSVSTLTIQRTQQEDSAVYLCASSLVKGAWGYTFGSGTRLTVV.

V gene TRBV2 combines with J gene TRBJ2-7; D is unresolved. There are 13 residues in the CDR3. The germline V gene has CDR1 SNHLY and CDR2 FYNNEI. V was trimmed by 5 bases and J by 1 base, leaving 9 bases between them. CDR3 region: CASSFTSSYEQYF. CDR3 sequence (DNA): TGTGCCAGCAGTTTCACCAGTTCCTACGAGCAGTACTTC.

The rearrangement joins TRBV14 to TRBJ2-7, with 11 positions matching TRBD2. The CDR3 is 16 residues long. V trimming: 3 bases; J trimming: 4 bases; junction bases outside the gene matches: 8. Germline V lookup: CDR1 SGHDN, CDR2 FVKESK. CDR3 nucleotide sequence: TGTGCCAGCAGCCACTGGGAGACTAGCGGGATTTACGAGCAGTACTTC. Translating gives CASSHWETSGIYEQYF.

This chain links TRBV9 with TRBJ2-3; 8 bases match TRBD1. This CDR3 comprises 16 residues. The V segment lost 2 bases and the J segment 1 base; nucleotides outside the gene matches: 6. Germline assignment: CDR1 SGDLS and CDR2 YYNGEE. The CDR3 protein is CASSVRDRSRTDTQYF. For the CDR3, the DNA is TGTGCCAGCAGCGTCAGGGACAGGTCTCGCACAGATACGCAGTATTTT.

The chain joins TRBV5-1 to TRBJ1-2; 10 bases fit TRBD1. Trimming cost V 4 bases and J 4 bases; bases outside gene matches: 7. CDR3 length: 15 residues. In germline, CDR1 is SGHRS, CDR2 YFSETQ. The CDR3 protein is CASSTGQGKVYGYTF. The CDR3, as DNA: TGCGCCAGCAGCACGGGACAGGGGAAGGTCTATGGCTACACCTTC.

The chain combines TRBV14 with TRBJ2-2; D perhaps matches TRBD2 (5 bases). With 0 bases removed from V and 13 bases from J, the gap between germline ends came to 18 bases. This CDR3 has 15 residues. CDR1 and CDR2 (germline): SGHDN, FVKESK. In nucleotides, the CDR3 is TGTGCCAGCAGCCAAGATGGCGATGGAGGACCGGGGCTGTTTTTT. Protein sequence: CASSQDGDGGPGLFF.

The chain couples TRBV14 to TRBJ2-3; tentatively, D is TRBD1 (6 bases). CDR1 is SGHDN and CDR2 is FVKESK in the germline V gene. This CDR3 comprises 17 residues. V dropped 2 bases and J dropped 4 bases, with 19 bases sitting between them. The CDR3 region is CASSQLVAGVIPDTQYF. The CDR3 DNA follows: TGTGCCAGCAGCCAACTGGTCGCAGGGGTTATTCCAGATACGCAGTATTTT.

This clone was observed once. This chain uses TRBV9 with TRBJ2-1; 11 nucleotides agree with TRBD2. The CDR3 extends over 17 amino acids. The V gene end was trimmed by 2 bases and the J gene end by 8 bases; junction bases not matched to a gene: 12. Germline V CDR1 and CDR2: SGDLS, YYNGEE. This chain's CDR3 is CASSVFSSGGILHEQFF. The CDR3 coding sequence is TGTGCCAGCAGCGTGTTCTCTAGCGGGGGGATCCTCCATGAGCAGTTCTTC.

The rearrangement links TRBV27 to TRBJ2-7; 10 bases align to TRBD2. Germline values: CDR1 MNHEY, CDR2 SMNVEV (reference sequence). V lost 4 bases, J lost 0 bases, and 3 bases stayed unmatched. This CDR3 contains 15 residues. The CDR3 region has the DNA TGTGCCAGCAGTTCAAGCGGGGGGGCCTCCTACGAGCAGTACTTC. The encoded protein is CASSSSGGASYEQYF.

The chain carries TRBV7-8 and TRBJ2-7, with 12 bases lining up with TRBD1. Germline trimming cut 3 bases from V and 4 bases from J; bases unmatched to any gene: 7. CDR3 length: 16 amino acids. CDR1 is SGHVS and CDR2 is FQNEAQ in the germline V gene. The CDR3 spells CASSFGWGQGAYEQYF. DNA for the CDR3: TGTGCCAGCAGCTTCGGGTGGGGACAGGGGGCATACGAGCAGTACTTC.

The chain is built from TRBV9 and TRBJ2-7; D remains ambiguous. CDR1 is SGDLS and CDR2 is YYNGEE in the germline V gene. With 2 bases removed from V and 0 bases from J, the gap between germline ends came to 12 bases. This CDR3 spans 15 amino acids. The CDR3 coding sequence is TGTGCCAGCAGCGTTGATTTATCCAGCTCCTACGAGCAGTACTTC. This translates into CASSVDLSSSYEQYF.